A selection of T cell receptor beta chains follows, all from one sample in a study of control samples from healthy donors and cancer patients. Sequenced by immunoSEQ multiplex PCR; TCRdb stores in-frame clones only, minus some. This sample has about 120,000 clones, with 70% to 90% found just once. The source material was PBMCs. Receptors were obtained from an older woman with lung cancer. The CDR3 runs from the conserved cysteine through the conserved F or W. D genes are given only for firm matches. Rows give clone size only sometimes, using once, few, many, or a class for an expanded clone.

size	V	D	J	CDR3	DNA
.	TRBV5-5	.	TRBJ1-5	CASSQMGVEFNQPQHF	TGTGCCAGCAGCCAGATGGGGGTGGAATTCAATCAGCCCCAGCATTTT
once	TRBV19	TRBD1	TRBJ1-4	CASSPGTGGSNEKLFF	TGTGCCAGTAGTCCCGGGACAGGGGGATCTAATGAAAAACTGTTTTTT
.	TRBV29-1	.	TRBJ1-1	CSPYRAPNTEAFF	TGCAGCCCCTATAGGGCTCCGAACACTGAAGCTTTCTTT
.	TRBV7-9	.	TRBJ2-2	CASSTEGGGELFF	TGTGCCAGCAGCACAGAAGGGGGCGGGGAGCTGTTTTTT
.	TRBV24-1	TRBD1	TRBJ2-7	CATSDRTGSHQSLNEQYF	TGTGCCACCAGTGACCGGACAGGGTCCCACCAATCTCTCAACGAGCAGTACTTC
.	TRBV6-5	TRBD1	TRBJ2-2	CASSWTGEDTGELFF	TGTGCCAGCAGTTGGACAGGGGAAGACACCGGGGAGCTGTTTTTT
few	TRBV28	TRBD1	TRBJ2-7	CASSPFSAGTGEHEQYF	TGTGCCAGCAGCCCCTTCAGCGCCGGGACAGGGGAACACGAGCAGTACTTC
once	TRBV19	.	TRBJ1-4	CASLGGEKLFF	TGTGCCAGTTTAGGAGGTGAAAAACTGTTTTTT
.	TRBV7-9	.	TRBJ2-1	CASSFTGRSGNEQFF	TGTGCCAGCAGCTTTACAGGGAGGTCAGGGAATGAGCAGTTCTTC
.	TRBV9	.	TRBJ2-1	CASSPVRGSSYNEQFF	TGTGCCAGCAGCCCCGTGAGGGGCAGCTCCTACAATGAGCAGTTCTTC
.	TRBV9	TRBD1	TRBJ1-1	CASTPRGGLNTEAFF	TGTGCCAGCACCCCCAGGGGGGGCTTGAACACTGAAGCTTTCTTT
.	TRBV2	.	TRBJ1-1	CASSANGNTEAFF	TGTGCCAGCAGTGCCAACGGGAACACTGAAGCTTTCTTT
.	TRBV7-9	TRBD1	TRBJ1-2	CASSSLQGAEAYGYTF	TGTGCCAGCAGCTCCTTACAGGGGGCAGAAGCCTATGGCTACACCTTC
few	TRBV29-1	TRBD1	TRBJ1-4	CSVSDRGSEKLFF	TGCAGCGTTTCGGACAGGGGAAGTGAAAAACTGTTTTTT
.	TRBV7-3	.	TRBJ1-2	CASSPGGSLTNGYTF	TGTGCCAGCAGCCCCGGGGGGAGTTTAACGAATGGCTACACCTTC
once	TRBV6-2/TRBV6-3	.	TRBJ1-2	CASSYVTDNYGYTF	TGTGCCAGCAGTTACGTAACGGACAACTATGGCTACACCTTC
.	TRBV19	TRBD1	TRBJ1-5	CASSRVGIGGQGFAQPQHF	TGTGCCAGTAGTAGGGTGGGGATCGGAGGACAGGGGTTTGCTCAGCCCCAGCATTTT
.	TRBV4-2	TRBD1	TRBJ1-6	CASSQDGQDNSPLHF	TGTGCCAGCAGCCAAGATGGACAGGATAATTCACCCCTCCACTTT
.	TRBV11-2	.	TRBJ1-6	CASSFQGIGVSPLHF	TGTGCCAGCAGCTTCCAGGGTATCGGAGTGTCACCCCTCCACTTT